The 29 T cell receptor beta chains below were found in one sample sequenced in a study of Tregs in tolerant kidney transplant recipients. Profiling relied on immunoSEQ multiplex PCR, and the TCRdb table lists in-frame clones only, not all of them. The sample includes 84,000 or so clones, approximately 94% seen only once; the top ten take 1.6%. Recipients received nonmyeloablative bone marrow transplants from related graft donors, with transient mixed chimerism. Specimen: CD4+ T cells from blood (PBMCs), collected 12 months after the transplant. Every receptor here comes from a human patient who received a combined kidney and bone marrow transplant. Some of the T cells might come from the graft donor.

The chain has TRBV18 and TRBJ2-7; the match to TRBD1 covers 9 bases. The CDR3 is 16 amino acids. The trim removed 1 base at V and 0 bases at J, leaving 4 bases unmatched. The germline V gene has CDR1 KGHSH and CDR2 LQKENI. The CDR3 sequence: CASSPRQGVTSYEQYF. CDR3 DNA sequence: TGTGCCAGCTCACCACGACAGGGGGTCACCTCCTACGAGCAGTACTTC.

The rearrangement links TRBV28 to TRBJ2-5, with TRBD2 matching 9 bases. Germline CDR1 is MDHEN and CDR2 is SYDVKM. V lost 5 bases to trimming and J lost 2 bases; unmatched junction nucleotides: 9. The CDR3 length is 16 residues. The CDR3 is CASSRPSSGGQETQYF. CDR3 nucleotides: TGTGCCAGCAGTCGTCCGAGTAGCGGGGGACAAGAGACCCAGTACTTC.

This clone was observed a single time. V gene TRBV15 combines with J gene TRBJ1-1; no clear D gene. With 0 bases removed from V and 6 bases from J, the gap between germline ends came to 11 bases. The germline gives CDR1 LNHNV, CDR2 YYDKDF (reference sequence). The CDR3 consists of 14 residues. The CDR3 DNA reads as TGTGCCACCAGCAGAGACCCGGGTCTCTCTGAAGCTTTCTTT. Translation gives CATSRDPGLSEAFF.

V and J are TRBV30 and TRBJ2-7, with 11 bases that match TRBD1. CDR3 length: 13 amino acids. Germline trimming cut 5 bases from V and 0 bases from J; bases unmatched to any gene: 0. Germline V CDR1 and CDR2: GTSNPN, SVGIG (reference sequence). CDR3 protein: CAWGTGGSYEQYF. CDR3 nucleotide sequence: TGTGCCTGGGGGACAGGGGGCTCCTACGAGCAGTACTTC.

DNA for the CDR3: TGTGCCAGCAGCGCCCGAACAGGAACGAACACCGGGGAGCTGTTTTTT. This codes for CASSARTGTNTGELFF. This rearrangement joins TRBV9 to TRBJ2-2; maybe TRBD1 (5 bases). Germline V gene lookup returns CDR1 SGDLS and CDR2 YYNGEE. This CDR3 is built from 16 residues. V lost 3 bases and J lost 0, with 12 bases in between.

The genes are TRBV7-9 and TRBJ2-7; the D gene is possibly TRBD1 (5 bases). This CDR3 contains 14 residues. V lost 1 base and J lost 1, with 8 bases in between. Germline V gene lookup returns CDR1 SEHNR and CDR2 FQNEAQ (reference sequence). The chain's CDR3 is CASSLVQGSYEQYF. The CDR3 coding sequence is TGTGCCAGCAGCTTAGTGCAGGGTTCCTACGAGCAGTACTTC.

The chain recombines TRBV5-6 with TRBJ2-4; 8 nucleotides match TRBD1. The CDR3 has 12 residues. Germline-derived CDR1 and CDR2 are SGHDT and YYEEEE. The junction had 3 bases not matched to a gene; V was cut back by 4 bases and J by 9 bases. The CDR3 sequence: CASSQDRAIQYF. CDR3 DNA sequence: TGTGCCAGCAGCCAGGACAGGGCCATTCAGTACTTC.

This chain joins TRBV2 and TRBJ1-2; a possible D gene is TRBD1 (5 bases). The CDR3 has 13 residues. The V end was cut by 3 bases, the J end by 4 bases, with 9 bases between. Per the germline V gene, CDR1 is SNHLY and CDR2 is FYNNEI. The CDR3 coding sequence is TGTGCCAGCAGTGAGGCCAGGGTCTATGGCTACACCTTC. This gives the protein CASSEARVYGYTF.

The chain couples TRBV18 to TRBJ2-7; 7 bases fit TRBD1. Germline loops: CDR1 KGHSH, CDR2 LQKENI. Trimming took 1 base from V and 3 from J; bases not matched to a gene: 6. This CDR3 is 15 amino acids long. This CDR3 reads CASSPRAGGNYEQYF. The DNA for the CDR3 is TGTGCCAGCTCACCACGGGCAGGGGGTAACTACGAGCAGTACTTC.

The chain combines TRBV11-2 with TRBJ1-3; D gene uncertain. Trimming shortened V by 1 base and J by 0 bases, and 7 bases separated the two germline ends. CDR3 length: 15 amino acids. Germline V gene sequence: CDR1 SGHAT, CDR2 FQNNGV. CDR3 in amino acids: CASSLVASSGNTIYF. In DNA, the CDR3 is TGTGCCAGCAGCTTAGTGGCAAGCTCTGGAAACACCATATATTTT.

V gene TRBV5-6 combines with J gene TRBJ1-2; D remains ambiguous. The V end lost 0 bases, the J end lost 3 bases, and 6 bases lay between the germline ends. CDR1 is SGHDT and CDR2 is YYEEEE in the germline V gene. The length of the CDR3 is 13 residues. The CDR3 loop reads CASSLGWHYGYTF. The CDR3 nucleotides are TGTGCCAGCAGCTTGGGGTGGCACTATGGCTACACCTTC.

This chain joins TRBV6-5 and TRBJ1-1; D call uncertain. The germline CDR1 and CDR2 sequences are MNHEY and SVGAGI. The CDR3 spans 13 residues. The V gene lost 3 bases and the J gene lost 5 bases, with 10 bases spanning the gap. The CDR3 DNA is TGTGCCAGCAGTTATTACCGGGATACTGAAGCTTTCTTT. Its protein product is CASSYYRDTEAFF.

This chain links TRBV5-4 with TRBJ1-1; the match to TRBD1 covers 7 bases. Germline CDR1 and CDR2: SGHNT and YYREEE (reference sequence). This CDR3 has 18 amino acids. J lost 1 base, V lost 0 bases, and 12 bases had no gene match. The CDR3 DNA reads as TGTGCCAGCAGCTTGGTAGGGCGTAGGGGGCGAAAGAACACTGAAGCTTTCTTT. This encodes CASSLVGRRGRKNTEAFF.

Details on this clone: Relative to the germline gene, one junction end is altered; a read error may explain this. The chain recombines TRBV7-9 with TRBJ1-2; D gene unclear. This CDR3 is built from 16 residues. Germline-derived CDR1 and CDR2 are SEHNR and FQNEAQ (reference sequence). This CDR3 is CASSYSTPVSNYGYTF. Here the CDR3 DNA reads TGTGCCAGCAGCTACTCGACACCGGTCTCTAATTATGGCTACACCTTC.

The sample holds one count of this clone. The chain employs TRBV28 and TRBJ2-7; TRBD1 matches at 7 bases. CDR3 length equals 14 residues. The V gene's germline CDR1 is MDHEN and CDR2 SYDVKM. With V trimmed by 5 bases and J by 4 bases, 8 bases remained unmatched. In DNA, the CDR3 is TGTGCCAGCAGTGAGACAGGGCCCCTGTACGAGCAGTACTTC. It specifies CASSETGPLYEQYF.

The J gene is TRBJ2-7, the V gene TRBV5-4; 15 bases agree with TRBD2. CDR1 and CDR2 from the germline V gene are SGHNT and YYREEE (reference sequence). There are 17 residues in the CDR3. The ends lost 4 bases at V and 5 bases at J; junction bases unmatched: 10. The CDR3 DNA reads as TGTGCCAGCAGCCTAGGACTAGCGGGAGGGCCTGGGAACGAGCAGTACTTC. Translating it yields CASSLGLAGGPGNEQYF.

The chain has TRBV15 and TRBJ1-5, with D perhaps matching TRBD1 (6 bases). The CDR3 sequence is 16 residues long. Trimming shortened V by 3 bases and J by 5 bases, and 17 bases separated the two germline ends. CDR1 is LNHNV, CDR2 YYDKDF, per germline (reference sequence). CDR3 sequence reads: CATSRSTRGSHQPQHF. For the CDR3, the DNA is TGTGCCACCAGCAGGTCCACGAGGGGGAGTCATCAGCCCCAGCATTTT. Looking up the rest from reference TRBV15 and TRBJ1-5 gives the full variable domain: DAMVIQNPRYQVTQFGKPVTLSCSQTLNHNVMYWYQQKSSQAPKLLFHYYDKDFNNEADTPDNFQSRRPNTSFCFLDIRSPGLGDTAMYLCATSRSTRGSHQPQHFGDGTRLSIL.

The CDR3 DNA follows: TGTGCCAGCAGCTTTGGCGGGAGGTTCTCCTACGAGCAGTACTTC. Translated, it gives CASSFGGRFSYEQYF. The chain has TRBV5-4 and TRBJ2-7; 8 bases agree with TRBD2. The CDR3 totals 15 residues. V lost 2 bases and J lost 0; bases outside the gene matches: 4. From germline, CDR1 is SGHNT and CDR2 YYREEE (reference sequence).

V gene TRBV5-1 combines with J gene TRBJ2-5, with D possibly TRBD1 on 6 matching bases. The CDR3 is made up of 13 amino acids. Between the trimmed V and J ends, which lost 3 bases and 5 bases, there was a span of 11 bases. Germline CDR1 and CDR2: SGHRS and YFSETQ. CDR3 sequence reads: CASSSVRGETQYF. CDR3 coding DNA: TGCGCCAGCAGCTCAGTAAGGGGGGAGACCCAGTACTTC.

The V call is TRBV7-3, the J call TRBJ2-1; a possible D gene is TRBD2 (5 bases). The V end lost 1 base, the J end lost 6 bases, and 7 bases lay between the germline ends. The CDR3 length is 13 residues. Per the germline V gene, CDR1 is SGHTA and CDR2 is FQGTGA. The CDR3 region has the DNA TGTGCCAGCAGCTTAAATAGCGCCAATGAGCAGTTCTTC. This translates into CASSLNSANEQFF. The whole variable domain, remainder taken from reference TRBV7-3 and TRBJ2-1, is GAGVSQTPSNKVTEKGKYVELRCDPISGHTALYWYRQSLGQGPEFLIYFQGTGAADDSGLPNDRFFAVRPEGSVSTLKIQRTERGDSAVYLCASSLNSANEQFFGPGTRLTVL.

This clone has just a few counts. The DNA of the CDR3 is TGTGCCAGCAGCCTCTTTACCCAGAACAATGAGCAGTTCTTC. Protein sequence: CASSLFTQNNEQFF. The rearrangement links TRBV11-3 to TRBJ2-1; D uncertain. V dropped 5 bases and J dropped 5 bases, with 13 bases sitting between them. The CDR3 has 14 amino acids. Germline loops: CDR1 SGHNT, CDR2 YENEEA. Filled out from reference TRBV11-3 and TRBJ2-1, the complete variable domain reads EAGVVQSPRYKIIEKKQPVAFWCNPISGHNTLYWYLQNLGQGPELLIRYENEEAVDDSQLPKDRFSAERLKGVDSTLKIQPAELGDSAVYLCASSLFTQNNEQFFGPGTRLTVL.

The chain uses TRBV30 and TRBJ1-6; the D gene is possibly TRBD1 (5 bases). This CDR3 is 16 amino acids long. CDR1 is GTSNPN, CDR2 SVGIG, per germline (reference sequence). The germline V and J ends were trimmed by 4 bases and 7 bases, with 20 bases remaining between them. CDR3 nucleotide sequence: TGTGCCTGGAAGAAGGGGCATTCCGTTATCAATTCACCCCTCCACTTT. Its translation is CAWKKGHSVINSPLHF.

CDR3 protein: CASSQGVSGGGARGDTQYF. Written as DNA, the CDR3 is TGTGCCAGCAGCCAAGGAGTGAGCGGAGGGGGGGCTCGTGGAGATACGCAGTATTTT. The chain combines TRBV4-2 with TRBJ2-3; maybe TRBD2 (7 bases). Trimming stripped 1 base from V and 5 bases from J, with 25 bases between. The CDR3 is 19 residues long. The V gene's germline CDR1 is LGHNA and CDR2 YNFKEQ.

V usage is TRBV27 and J usage is TRBJ1-4; D is unclear. CDR1 is MNHEY and CDR2 is SMNVEV in the germline V gene (reference sequence). The CDR3 sequence is 14 residues long. Trimming removed 5 bases at V and 6 bases at J, with 13 bases between. CDR3 DNA sequence: TGTGCCAGCAGTGGGAGTGTTGGGGATGAAAAACTGTTTTTT. Its protein product is CASSGSVGDEKLFF.

The chain carries TRBV4-3 and TRBJ2-7; unclear D gene. CDR1 LGHNA and CDR2 YSLEER come from the germline V gene. The germline V and J ends were trimmed by 0 bases and 2 bases, with 17 bases remaining between them. The CDR3 runs to 17 residues. CDR3 nucleotide sequence: TGCGCCAGCAGCCAAGATATGAGCGCAAGATCCCCCTACGAGCAGTACTTC. It is translated as CASSQDMSARSPYEQYF.

The chain couples TRBV7-3 to TRBJ2-5, with D possibly matching TRBD2 (7 bases). CDR1 is SGHTA and CDR2 is FQGTGA in the germline V gene. Trimming stripped 2 bases from V and 5 bases from J, with 15 bases between. The CDR3 covers 15 residues. The CDR3 DNA is TGTGCCAGCAGCTTAGGGGCGGGGGCTGGGGAGACCCAGTACTTC. Translating it yields CASSLGAGAGETQYF.

The V call is TRBV7-7, the J call TRBJ2-7; 8 positions match TRBD1. Germline V gene data show CDR1 as SSHAT and CDR2 as FNYEAQ (reference sequence). CDR3 size: 15 residues. The junction had 12 bases not matched to a gene; V was cut back by 5 bases and J by 6 bases. CDR3 coding DNA: TGTGCCAGCAGCCTAAACAACAGGGGGTTGAGCGAGCAGTACTTC. Its translation is CASSLNNRGLSEQYF.

The chain uses TRBV5-4 and TRBJ2-2; the D gene is possibly TRBD1 (6 bases). With 4 bases removed from V and 2 bases from J, the gap between germline ends came to 12 bases. This CDR3 has 15 amino acids. CDR1 and CDR2 from the germline V gene are SGHNT and YYREEE (reference sequence). CDR3 in DNA: TGTGCCAGCAGCCGGGACACCATTAACACCGGGGAGCTGTTTTTT. Translated, it gives CASSRDTINTGELFF.

The J gene is TRBJ1-1, the V gene TRBV21-1; no check of the table's D call, TRBD1, against the DNA was made. TRBV21-1 is noted as a pseudogene. The length of the CDR3 is 15 residues. The CDR3 nucleotides read TGTGCCAGCAGAGCCGACAGGGACAAGCGTAGTGAAGCTTTCTTT. This gives the protein CASRADRDKRSEAFF.